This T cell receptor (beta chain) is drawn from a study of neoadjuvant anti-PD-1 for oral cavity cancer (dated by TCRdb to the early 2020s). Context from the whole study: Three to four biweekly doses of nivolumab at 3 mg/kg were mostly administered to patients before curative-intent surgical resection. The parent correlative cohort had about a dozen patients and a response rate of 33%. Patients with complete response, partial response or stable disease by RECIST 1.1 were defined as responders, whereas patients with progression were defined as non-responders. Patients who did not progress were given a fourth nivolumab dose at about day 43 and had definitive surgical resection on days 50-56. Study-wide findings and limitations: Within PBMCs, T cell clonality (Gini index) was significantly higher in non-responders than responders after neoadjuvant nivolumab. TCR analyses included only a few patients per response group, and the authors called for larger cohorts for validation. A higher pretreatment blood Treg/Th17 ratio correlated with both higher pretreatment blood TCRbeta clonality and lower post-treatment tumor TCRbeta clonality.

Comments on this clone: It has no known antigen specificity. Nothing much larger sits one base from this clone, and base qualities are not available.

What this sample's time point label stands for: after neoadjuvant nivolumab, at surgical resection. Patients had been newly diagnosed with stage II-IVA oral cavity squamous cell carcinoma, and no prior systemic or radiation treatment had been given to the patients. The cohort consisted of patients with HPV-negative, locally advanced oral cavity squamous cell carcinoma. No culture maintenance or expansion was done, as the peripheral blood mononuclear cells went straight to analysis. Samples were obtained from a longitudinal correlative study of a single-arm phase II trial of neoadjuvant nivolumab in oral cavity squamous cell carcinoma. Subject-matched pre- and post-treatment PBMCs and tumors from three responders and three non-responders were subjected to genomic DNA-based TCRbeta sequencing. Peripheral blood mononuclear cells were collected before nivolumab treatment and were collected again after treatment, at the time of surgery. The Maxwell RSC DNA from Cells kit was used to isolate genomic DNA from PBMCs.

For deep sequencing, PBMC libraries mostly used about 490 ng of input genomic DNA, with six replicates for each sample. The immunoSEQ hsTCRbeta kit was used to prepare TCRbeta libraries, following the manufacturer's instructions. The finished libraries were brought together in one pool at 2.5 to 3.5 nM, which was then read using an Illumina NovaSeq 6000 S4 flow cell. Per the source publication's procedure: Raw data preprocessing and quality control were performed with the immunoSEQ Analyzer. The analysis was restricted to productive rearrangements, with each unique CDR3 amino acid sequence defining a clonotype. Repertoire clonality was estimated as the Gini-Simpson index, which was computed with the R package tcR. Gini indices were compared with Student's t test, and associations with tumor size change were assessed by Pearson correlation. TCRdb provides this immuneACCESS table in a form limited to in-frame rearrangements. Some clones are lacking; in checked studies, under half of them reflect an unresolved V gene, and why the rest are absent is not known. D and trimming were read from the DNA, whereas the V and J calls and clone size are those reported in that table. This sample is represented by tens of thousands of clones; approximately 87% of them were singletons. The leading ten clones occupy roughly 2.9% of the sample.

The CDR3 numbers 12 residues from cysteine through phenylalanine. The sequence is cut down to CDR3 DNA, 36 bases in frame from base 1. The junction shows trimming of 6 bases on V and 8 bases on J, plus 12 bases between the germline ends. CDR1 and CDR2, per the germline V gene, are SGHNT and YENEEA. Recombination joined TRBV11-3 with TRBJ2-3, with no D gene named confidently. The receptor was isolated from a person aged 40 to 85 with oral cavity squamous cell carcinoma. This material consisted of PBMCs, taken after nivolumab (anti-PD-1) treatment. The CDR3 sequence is CASSLNSGTQYF. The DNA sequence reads TGTGCCAGCAGTCTAAATTCCGGTACGCAGTATTTT.